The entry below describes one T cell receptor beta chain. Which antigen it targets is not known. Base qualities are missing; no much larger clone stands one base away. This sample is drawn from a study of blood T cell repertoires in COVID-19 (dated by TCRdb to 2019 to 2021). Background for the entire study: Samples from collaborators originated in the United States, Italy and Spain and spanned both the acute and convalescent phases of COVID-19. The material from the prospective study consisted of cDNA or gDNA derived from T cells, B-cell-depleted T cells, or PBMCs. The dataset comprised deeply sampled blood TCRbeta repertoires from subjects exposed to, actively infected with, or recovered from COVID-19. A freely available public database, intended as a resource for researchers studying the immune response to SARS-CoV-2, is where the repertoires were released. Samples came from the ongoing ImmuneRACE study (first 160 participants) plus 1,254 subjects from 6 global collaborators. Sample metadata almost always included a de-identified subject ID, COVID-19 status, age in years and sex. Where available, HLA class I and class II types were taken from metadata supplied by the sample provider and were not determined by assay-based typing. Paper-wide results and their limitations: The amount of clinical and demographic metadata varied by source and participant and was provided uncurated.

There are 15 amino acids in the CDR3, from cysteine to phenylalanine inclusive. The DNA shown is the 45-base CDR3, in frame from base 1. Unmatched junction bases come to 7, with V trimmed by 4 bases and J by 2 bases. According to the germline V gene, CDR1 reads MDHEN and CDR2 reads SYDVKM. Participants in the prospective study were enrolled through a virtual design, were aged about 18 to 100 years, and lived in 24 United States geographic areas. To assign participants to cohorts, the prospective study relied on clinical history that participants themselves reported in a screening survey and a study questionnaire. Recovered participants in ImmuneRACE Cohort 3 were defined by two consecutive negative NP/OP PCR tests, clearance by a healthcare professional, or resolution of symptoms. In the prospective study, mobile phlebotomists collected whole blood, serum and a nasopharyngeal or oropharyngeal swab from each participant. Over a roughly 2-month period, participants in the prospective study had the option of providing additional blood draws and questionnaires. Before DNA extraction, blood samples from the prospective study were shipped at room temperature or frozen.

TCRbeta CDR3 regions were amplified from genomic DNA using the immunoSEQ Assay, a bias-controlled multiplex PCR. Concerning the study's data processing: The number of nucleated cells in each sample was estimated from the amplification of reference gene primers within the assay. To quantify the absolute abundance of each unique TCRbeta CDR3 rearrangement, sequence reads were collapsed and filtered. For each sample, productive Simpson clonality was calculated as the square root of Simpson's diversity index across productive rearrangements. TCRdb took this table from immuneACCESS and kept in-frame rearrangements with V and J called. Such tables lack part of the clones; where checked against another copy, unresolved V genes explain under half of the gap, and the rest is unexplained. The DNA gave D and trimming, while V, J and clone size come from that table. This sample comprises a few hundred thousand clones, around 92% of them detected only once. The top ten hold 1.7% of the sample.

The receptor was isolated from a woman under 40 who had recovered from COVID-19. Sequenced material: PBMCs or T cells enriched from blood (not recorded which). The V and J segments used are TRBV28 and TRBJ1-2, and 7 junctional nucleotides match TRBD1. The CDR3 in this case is CASSSGQVSNYGYTF. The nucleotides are TGTGCCAGCAGTTCAGGACAGGTTTCGAACTATGGCTACACCTTC.